This T cell receptor beta chain is from a study of cytomegalovirus exposure and HLA in healthy donors. Whole-study results and caveats: Among the most significant clusters, several appeared linked to common viral pathogens in a later analysis. Earlier findings revealed that most TCR beta V segments proved productive either about 90% or about 30% of the time. Exclusion as indistinguishable affected some V segments, including TRBV6-2 and TRBV6-3. Later on, analysis showed that most CMV-associated TCR beta chains appeared to be HLA-restricted.

This PCR relied on a set of 60 Vbeta primers and 13 Jbeta primers. Using immunoSEQ multiplex PCR, the repertoire was profiled, and TCRdb retains in-frame clones only, with some absent. This sample has about 110,000 clones; 80% to 85% occur once, and the top ten carry around 2.1%. The CDR3 contains 15 residues. Per the germline V gene, CDR1 is MNHNY and CDR2 is SVGAGI (reference sequence). V was pared by 4 bases and J by 3 bases, with 9 bases of the junction left unmatched. Concerning this clone: What it recognizes is unknown.

The source is a woman in her twenties or thirties in good health and CMV-seronegative. The rearrangement uses TRBV6-6 and TRBJ2-7; 7 positions match TRBD2. Sequencing was performed on PBMCs. CDR3 amino acids: CASSSRLAGLYEQYF. CDR3 sequence (DNA): TGTGCCAGCAGTTCCCGTTTAGCGGGCCTCTACGAGCAGTACTTC.